What follows are 3 T cell receptor beta chains derived from one specimen sequenced in a study of human T cells and chemical hapten exposure (dated by TCRdb to the early 2020s). Libraries were made using RACE. The sequencer was a NextSeq 500. TCRdb trimmed the raw reads at Q25, called clones with MiXCR and kept productive beta chains. Rows merge per CDR3 protein into single entries with the most common DNA and genes. For this sample there are some 74,000 distinct CDR3 sequences; around 15% appear just once. The ten top clones hold roughly 4.8% of the sample. Explained via the paper, the time point label denotes: pre-sensitization, week 0. The sample's treatment or condition label, in plain terms: therapeutic diphenylcyclopropenone sensitization with weekly scalp DPC. Sequencing was performed on whole blood, taken in connection with sensitization to the hapten diphenylcyclopropenone (DPC). These receptors came from a woman in her 50s with alopecia areata. Some clones in this sample may be carry-over from other donors' samples.

At least ten counts were recorded for this clonotype. The chain employs TRBV7-2 and TRBJ2-1; perhaps TRBD2 as D (6 bases). Trimming stripped 2 bases from V and 0 bases from J, with 11 bases between. This CDR3 comprises 16 residues. Germline V gene data show CDR1 as SGHTA and CDR2 as FQGNSA. The DNA for the CDR3 is TGTGCCAGCAGCTTAAATGTGGGAGGCTCCTACAATGAGCAGTTCTTC. Protein sequence: CASSLNVGGSYNEQFF.

This clonotype was counted only a few times. The J gene is TRBJ1-5, the V gene TRBV28; no clear D. The CDR3 spans 12 residues. Trimming stripped 5 bases from V and 4 bases from J, with 6 bases between. The germline V gene encodes CDR1 MDHEN and CDR2 SYDVKM. CDR3 protein: CASSVINQPQHF. The CDR3, as DNA: TGTGCCAGCAGTGTAATAAATCAGCCCCAGCATTTT.

This clonotype occurred a few times. The chain carries TRBV18 and TRBJ1-2; D is possibly TRBD1 (6 bases). Germline-derived CDR1 and CDR2 are KGHSH and LQKENI. CDR3 length: 15 residues. Trimming left V 3 bases short and J 3 bases short, with 14 bases between. DNA for the CDR3: TGTGCCAGCTCACCTAGAAAGGACAGTGACTATGGCTACACCTTC. It specifies CASSPRKDSDYGYTF.